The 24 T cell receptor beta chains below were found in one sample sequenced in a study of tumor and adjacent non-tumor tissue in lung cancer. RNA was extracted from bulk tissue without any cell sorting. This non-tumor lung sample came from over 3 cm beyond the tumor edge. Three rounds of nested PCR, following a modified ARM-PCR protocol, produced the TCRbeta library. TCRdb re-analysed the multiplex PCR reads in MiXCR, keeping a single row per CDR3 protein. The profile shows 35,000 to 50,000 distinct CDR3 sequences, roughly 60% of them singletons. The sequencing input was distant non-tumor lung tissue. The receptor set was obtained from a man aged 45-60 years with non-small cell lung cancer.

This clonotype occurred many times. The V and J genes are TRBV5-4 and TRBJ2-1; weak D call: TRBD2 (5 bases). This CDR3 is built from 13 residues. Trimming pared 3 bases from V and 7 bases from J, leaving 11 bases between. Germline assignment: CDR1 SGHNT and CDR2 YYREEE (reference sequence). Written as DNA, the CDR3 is TGTGCCAGCAGCTCGGAGGCGCGTAATGAGCAGTTCTTC. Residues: CASSSEARNEQFF.

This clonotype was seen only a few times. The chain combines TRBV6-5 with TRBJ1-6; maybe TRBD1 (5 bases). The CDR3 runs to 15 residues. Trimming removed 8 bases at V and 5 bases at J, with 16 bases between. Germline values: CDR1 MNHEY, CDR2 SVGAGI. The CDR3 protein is CASGKTTVDNSPLHF. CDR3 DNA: TGTGCCAGCGGTAAGACGACAGTTGATAATTCACCCCTCCACTTT.

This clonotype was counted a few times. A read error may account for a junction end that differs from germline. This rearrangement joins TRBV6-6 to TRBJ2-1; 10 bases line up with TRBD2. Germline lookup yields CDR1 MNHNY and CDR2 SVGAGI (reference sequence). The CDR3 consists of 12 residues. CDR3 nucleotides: TGTGCCCGCAGACGAGCGGGAGGGTGGCAGTTCTTC. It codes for CARRRAGGWQFF.

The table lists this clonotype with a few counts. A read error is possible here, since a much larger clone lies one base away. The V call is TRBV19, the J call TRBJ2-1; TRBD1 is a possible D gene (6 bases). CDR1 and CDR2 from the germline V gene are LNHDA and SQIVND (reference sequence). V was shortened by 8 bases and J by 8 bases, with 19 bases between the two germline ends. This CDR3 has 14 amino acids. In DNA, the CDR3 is TGTGCCAGTTCCGTAAGGGGGACCGACGATGAGCAGTTCTTC. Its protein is CASSVRGTDDEQFF.

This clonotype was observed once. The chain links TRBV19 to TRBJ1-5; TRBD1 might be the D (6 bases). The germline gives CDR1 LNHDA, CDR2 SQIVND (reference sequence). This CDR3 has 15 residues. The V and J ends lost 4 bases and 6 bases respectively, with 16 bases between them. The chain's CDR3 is CASSRGGNDAQPQHF. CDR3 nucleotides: TGTGCCAGTAGTAGAGGGGGGAATGACGCTCAGCCCCAGCATTTT.

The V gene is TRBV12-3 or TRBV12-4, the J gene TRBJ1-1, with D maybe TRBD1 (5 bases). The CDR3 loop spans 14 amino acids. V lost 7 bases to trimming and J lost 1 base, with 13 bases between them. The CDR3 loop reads CASTVQESNTEAFF. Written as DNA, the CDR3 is TGTGCCAGCACGGTACAGGAGTCGAACACTGAAGCTTTCTTT.

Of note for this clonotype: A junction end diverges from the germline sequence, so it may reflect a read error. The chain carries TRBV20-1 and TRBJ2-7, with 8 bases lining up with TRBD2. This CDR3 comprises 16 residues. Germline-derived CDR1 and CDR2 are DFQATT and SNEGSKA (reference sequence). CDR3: CSACPPTGTSGGERYF. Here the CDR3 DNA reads TGCAGTGCTTGTCCCCCCACCGGGACTAGTGGAGGGGAGCGGTACTTC.

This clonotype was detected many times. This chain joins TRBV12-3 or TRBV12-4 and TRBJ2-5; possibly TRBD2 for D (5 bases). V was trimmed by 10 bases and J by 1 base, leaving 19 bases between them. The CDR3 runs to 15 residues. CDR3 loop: CATSLGGLTQETQYF. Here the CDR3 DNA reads TGTGCCACCAGCCTCGGAGGACTGACCCAAGAGACCCAGTACTTC.

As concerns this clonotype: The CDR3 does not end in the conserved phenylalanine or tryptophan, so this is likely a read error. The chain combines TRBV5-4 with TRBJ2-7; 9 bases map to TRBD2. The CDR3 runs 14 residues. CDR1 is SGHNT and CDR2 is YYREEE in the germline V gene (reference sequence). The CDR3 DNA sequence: TGTGCCAGCAACTTGGGGACTAGCCACTACGAGCAGTACTAC. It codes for CASNLGTSHYEQYY.

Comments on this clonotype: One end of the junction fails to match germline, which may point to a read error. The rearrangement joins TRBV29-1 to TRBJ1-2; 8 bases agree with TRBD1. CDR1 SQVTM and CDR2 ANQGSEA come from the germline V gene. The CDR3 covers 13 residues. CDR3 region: CSAHRGTNYCYTF. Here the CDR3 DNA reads TGCAGCGCGCACAGGGGGACTAACTATTGCTACACCTTC.

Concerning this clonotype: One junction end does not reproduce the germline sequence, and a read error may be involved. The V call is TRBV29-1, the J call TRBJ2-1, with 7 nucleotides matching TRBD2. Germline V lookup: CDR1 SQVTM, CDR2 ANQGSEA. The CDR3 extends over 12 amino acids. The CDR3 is CSAKRDYNEQFF. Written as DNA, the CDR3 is TGCAGCGCTAAGCGGGATTACAACGAGCAGTTCTTC.

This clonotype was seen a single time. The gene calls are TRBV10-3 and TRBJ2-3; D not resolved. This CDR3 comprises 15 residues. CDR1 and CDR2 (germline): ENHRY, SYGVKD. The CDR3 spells CTTSGSAPRTDTQYF. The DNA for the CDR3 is TGTACCACCAGTGGTTCGGCGCCAAGAACAGATACGCAGTATTTT.

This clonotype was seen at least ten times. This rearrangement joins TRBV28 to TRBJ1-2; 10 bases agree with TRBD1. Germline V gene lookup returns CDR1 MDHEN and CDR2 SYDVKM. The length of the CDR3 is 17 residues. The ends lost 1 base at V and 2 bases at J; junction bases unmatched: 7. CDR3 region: CASSLSGQGTLNYGYTF. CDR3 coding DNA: TGTGCCAGCAGTTTATCGGGACAGGGGACCCTCAACTATGGCTACACCTTC.

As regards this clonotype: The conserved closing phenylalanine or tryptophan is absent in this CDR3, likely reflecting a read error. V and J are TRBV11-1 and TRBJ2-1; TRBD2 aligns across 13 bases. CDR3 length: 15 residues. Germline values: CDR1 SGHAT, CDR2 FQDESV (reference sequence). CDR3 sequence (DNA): TGTGCCAACAGCATCGGGACTAGCGGGGCCAATGAGCAGTTCTTA. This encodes CANSIGTSGANEQFL.

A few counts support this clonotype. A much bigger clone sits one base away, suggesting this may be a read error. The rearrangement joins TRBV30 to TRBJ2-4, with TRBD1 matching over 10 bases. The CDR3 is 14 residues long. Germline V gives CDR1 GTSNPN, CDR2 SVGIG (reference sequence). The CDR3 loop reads CAWGPGQGKKIQYF. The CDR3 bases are TGTGCCTGGGGACCGGGACAGGGGAAAAAGATTCAGTACTTC.

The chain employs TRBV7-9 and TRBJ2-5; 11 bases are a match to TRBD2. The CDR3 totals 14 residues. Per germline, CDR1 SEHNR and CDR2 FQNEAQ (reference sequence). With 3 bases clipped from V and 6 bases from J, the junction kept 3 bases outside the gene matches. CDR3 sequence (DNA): TGTGCCAGCAGCTTCCTAGCGGGAGGAAAGACCCAGTACTTC. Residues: CASSFLAGGKTQYF.

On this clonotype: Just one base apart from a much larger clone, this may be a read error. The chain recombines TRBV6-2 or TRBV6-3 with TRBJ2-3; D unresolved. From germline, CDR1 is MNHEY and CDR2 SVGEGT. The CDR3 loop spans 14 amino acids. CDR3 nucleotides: TGTGTCAGCAGTTACTTGTTTGCCACAGATACGCAGTATTTT. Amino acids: CVSSYLFATDTQYF.

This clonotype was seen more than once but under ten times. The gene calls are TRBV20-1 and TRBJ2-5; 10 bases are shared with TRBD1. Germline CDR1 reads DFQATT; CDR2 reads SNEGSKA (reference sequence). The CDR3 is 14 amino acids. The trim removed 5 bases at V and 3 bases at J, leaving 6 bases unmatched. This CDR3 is CSAEPGTGEETQYF. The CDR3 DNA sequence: TGCAGTGCTGAGCCCGGGACAGGGGAAGAGACCCAGTACTTC.

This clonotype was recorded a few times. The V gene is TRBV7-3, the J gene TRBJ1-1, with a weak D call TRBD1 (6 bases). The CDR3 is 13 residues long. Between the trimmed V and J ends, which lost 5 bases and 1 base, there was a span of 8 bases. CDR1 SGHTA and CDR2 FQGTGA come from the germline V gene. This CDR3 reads CASSEGGNTEAFF. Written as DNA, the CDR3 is TGTGCCAGCAGCGAAGGGGGGAACACTGAAGCTTTCTTT.

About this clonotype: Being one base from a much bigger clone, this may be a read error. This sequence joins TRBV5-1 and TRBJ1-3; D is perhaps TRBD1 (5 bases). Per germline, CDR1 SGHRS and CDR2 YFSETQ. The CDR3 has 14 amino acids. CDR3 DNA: TGCGCCAGGAGCTCGACAGAAACTGGAAACACCATATATTTT. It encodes CARSSTETGNTIYF.

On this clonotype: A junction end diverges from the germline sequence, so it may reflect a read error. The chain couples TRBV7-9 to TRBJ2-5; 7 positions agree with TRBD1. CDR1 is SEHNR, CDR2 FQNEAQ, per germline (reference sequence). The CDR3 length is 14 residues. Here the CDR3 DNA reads TGTGTCAGCAGCTTAAGGACAGGAATCGAGACCCAGTACTTC. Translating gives CVSSLRTGIETQYF.

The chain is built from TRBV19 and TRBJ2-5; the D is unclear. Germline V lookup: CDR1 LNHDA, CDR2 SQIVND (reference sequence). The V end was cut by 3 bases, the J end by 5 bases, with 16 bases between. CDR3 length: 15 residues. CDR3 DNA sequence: TGTGCCAGTAGTATTAAACACCACCGTGGGGAGACCCAGTACTTC. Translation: CASSIKHHRGETQYF.

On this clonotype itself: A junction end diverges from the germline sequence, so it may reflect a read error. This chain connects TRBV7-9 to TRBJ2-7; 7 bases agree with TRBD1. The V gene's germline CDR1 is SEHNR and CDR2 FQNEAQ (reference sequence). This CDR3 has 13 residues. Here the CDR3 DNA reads TGTGCCAGCAGCCCTGGGACAGCGTACGAGCACTACTTC. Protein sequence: CASSPGTAYEHYF.

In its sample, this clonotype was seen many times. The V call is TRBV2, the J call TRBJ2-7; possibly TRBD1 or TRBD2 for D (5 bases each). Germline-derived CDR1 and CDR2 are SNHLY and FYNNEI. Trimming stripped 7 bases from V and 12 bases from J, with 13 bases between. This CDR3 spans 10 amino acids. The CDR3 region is CASTWGMTYF. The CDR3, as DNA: TGTGCCAGCACATGGGGGATGACGTACTTC.